This TCR beta chain was recorded in a study of blood T cell repertoires in COVID-19. Overall study context: Sample material is recorded as cDNA or gDNA derived from T cells, B-cell-depleted T cells, or PBMCs.

Methods used by the authors: Reference gene primer amplification yielded estimated nucleated cell counts. The method was immunoSEQ multiplex PCR; TCRdb's version includes in-frame clones alone and lacks a portion of them. The DNA gave D and trimming, while V, J and clone size come from that table. This sample has about 82,000 clones, with about 89% found just once. Germline V gene data show CDR1 as MNHEY and CDR2 as SMNVEV (reference sequence). CDR3 length equals 14 residues. With V trimmed by 7 bases and J by 1 base, 4 bases remained unmatched. Self-reported history from a screening survey and questionnaire set each donor's cohort.

The specimen was PBMCs or T cells enriched from blood (not recorded which). The chain recombines TRBV27 with TRBJ1-1, with 9 bases fitting TRBD1. The receptor was derived from a woman between 50 and 59 years old with acute COVID-19. In DNA, the CDR3 is TGTGCCAGCAAAGTGGACAGGGGGAACACTGAAGCTTTCTTT. Protein: CASKVDRGNTEAFF.